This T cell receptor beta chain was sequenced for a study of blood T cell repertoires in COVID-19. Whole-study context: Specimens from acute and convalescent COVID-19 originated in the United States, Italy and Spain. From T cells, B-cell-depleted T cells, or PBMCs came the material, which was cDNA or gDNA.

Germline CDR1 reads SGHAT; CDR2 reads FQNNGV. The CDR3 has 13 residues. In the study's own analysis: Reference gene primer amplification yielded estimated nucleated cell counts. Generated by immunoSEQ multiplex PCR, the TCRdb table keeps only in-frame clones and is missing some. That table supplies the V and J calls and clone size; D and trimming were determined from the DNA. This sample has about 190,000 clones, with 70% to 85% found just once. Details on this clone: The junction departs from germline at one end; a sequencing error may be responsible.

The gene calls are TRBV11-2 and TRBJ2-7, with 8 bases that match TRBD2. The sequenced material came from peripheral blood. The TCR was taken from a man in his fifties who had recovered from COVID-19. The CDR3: CASSPTTVSGGPF. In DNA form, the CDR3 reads TGTGCCAGCAGCCCCACGACCGTTTCGGGAGGGCCGTTC.